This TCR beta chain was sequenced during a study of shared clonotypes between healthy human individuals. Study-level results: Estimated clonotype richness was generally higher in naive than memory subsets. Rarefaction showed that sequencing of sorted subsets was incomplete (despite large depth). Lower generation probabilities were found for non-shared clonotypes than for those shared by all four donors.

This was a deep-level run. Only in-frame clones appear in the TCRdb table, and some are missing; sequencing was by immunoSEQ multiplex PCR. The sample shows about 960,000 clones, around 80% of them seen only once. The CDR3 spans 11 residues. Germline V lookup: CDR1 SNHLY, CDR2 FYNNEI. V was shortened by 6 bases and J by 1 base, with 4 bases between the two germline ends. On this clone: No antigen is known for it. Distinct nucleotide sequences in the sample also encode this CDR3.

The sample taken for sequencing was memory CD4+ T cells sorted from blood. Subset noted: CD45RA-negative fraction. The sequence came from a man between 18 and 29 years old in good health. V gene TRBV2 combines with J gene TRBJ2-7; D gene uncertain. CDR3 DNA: TGTGCCAGCAGCCTATCCTACGAGCAGTACTTC. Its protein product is CASSLSYEQYF.